This T cell receptor beta chain was captured by sequencing in a study of T cell responses to AZD1222 COVID-19 vaccine. Study-wide results and caveats: Across the whole spike, CD4 TCRs peaked at regions 160-218 and 743-854. All repertoire sampling was performed exclusively after the peak T cell response.

Concerning this clone: Its antigen is as yet unknown.

Clones were read by immunoSEQ multiplex PCR, and TCRdb kept only the in-frame ones, dropping some. The profile shows some 150,000 clones, about 90% of them singletons. The sample was peripheral blood, taken 28 days after the second dose of the MenACWY control vaccine. This clonotype was obtained from an adult who received the MenACWY meningococcal vaccine as a control.

The DNA for the CDR3 is TGTGCCAGCAGCCGCCGGACTAGCGGCTACGAGCAGTACTTC. Residues: CASSRRTSGYEQYF. This chain joins TRBV6-5 and TRBJ2-7, with 10 bases fitting TRBD2. The CDR3 spans 14 residues. V shed 6 bases and J 3 bases; nucleotides not matched to a gene: 5. Germline CDR1 reads MNHEY; CDR2 reads SVGAGI.